These T cell receptor beta chains were read from a single sample in a study of blood T cell repertoires in COVID-19. The repertoire was sequenced with immunoSEQ multiplex PCR; TCRdb's copy has only in-frame clones and lacks some. The data contain 150,000 or so clones, less than 90% of them singletons. Sequencing used peripheral blood. These receptor sequences come from a man aged 55-75 years with acute or convalescent COVID-19. CDR3s include the opening cysteine and the closing phenylalanine or tryptophan.

V gene	J gene	CDR3 length	CDR3 protein
TRBV7-3	TRBJ2-7	14	CASSLTGTASEQYF
TRBV7-9	TRBJ1-2	14	CASSPGLSNYGYTF
TRBV11-2	TRBJ2-5	12	CASSQPGETQYF
TRBV19	TRBJ1-5	15	CASSGQGAQTQPQHF
TRBV5-6	TRBJ1-3	16	CASTFGTGSNGNTIYF
TRBV5-5	TRBJ1-1	13	CASSSIGADEAFF
TRBV27	TRBJ1-2	15	CASSLRTTANYGYTF
TRBV12-5	TRBJ1-3	12	CASGSQGYTIYF
TRBV5-4	TRBJ1-2	17	CASSPGQGAQANYGYTF
TRBV5-4	TRBJ1-2	15	CASSYNRGRNYGYTF
TRBV29-1	TRBJ1-2	13	CSVEDRSRDGYTF
TRBV2	TRBJ2-3	14	CASSAGTATDTQYF
TRBV12-3/TRBV12-4	TRBJ1-1	12	CASSLLQGEAFF
TRBV28	TRBJ1-3	15	CASIGRDITGNTIYF
TRBV7-2	TRBJ2-7	15	CASSATGTRGTEQYF
TRBV2	TRBJ2-4	16	CASAPRASTAKNIQYF
TRBV28	TRBJ2-1	14	CASRGGQVGLEQFF
TRBV6-4	TRBJ2-2	15	CASSETSGNTGELFF
TRBV7-9	TRBJ1-2	15	CASSLGQAGVYGYTF
TRBV2	TRBJ1-5	16	CASSESWTATNQPQHF
TRBV7-2	TRBJ2-7	17	CASSAHLRVAGDSEQYF
TRBV29-1	TRBJ2-5	13	CSVETGGQETQYF
TRBV7-2	TRBJ1-5	14	CATGRQGHHQPQHF
TRBV7-9	TRBJ2-1	17	CASSSTLQGYSYNEQFF
TRBV4-3	TRBJ2-1	15	CASSHHESEYNEQFF
TRBV3-1/TRBV3-2	TRBJ2-1	15	CASSQGQGGYNEQFF
TRBV29-1	TRBJ2-7	12	CSVDQGGYEQYF
TRBV15	TRBJ2-5	16	CATSRVTGEYQETQYF